This TCR beta chain originates from a study of blood T cell repertoires in COVID-19. Study in general: PBMCs, B-cell-depleted T cells, or T cells provided the cDNA or gDNA that made up the material.

The germline V gene encodes CDR1 SGDLS and CDR2 YYNGEE. Trimming shortened V by 4 bases and J by 1 base, and 12 bases separated the two germline ends. The CDR3 covers 14 residues. Original analysis: Researchers report that nucleated cell counts were estimated from reference gene primer amplification. The protocol was immunoSEQ multiplex PCR, while the TCRdb copy is restricted to in-frame clones and leaves out a portion. Clonal size and the V and J genes are those of that table, whereas D and trimming came from the DNA. Found here are tens of thousands of clones, under 90% of them singletons; the top ten hold 10% to 15%.

Sequencing input: peripheral blood. The origin of this receptor is a human donor in a cohort sampled during active COVID-19. The chain employs TRBV9 and TRBJ2-7, with D perhaps matching TRBD1 (6 bases). The CDR3 reads CASSLYDRSYEQYF. The CDR3 DNA sequence: TGTGCCAGCAGCCTATACGACAGGTCCTACGAGCAGTACTTC.